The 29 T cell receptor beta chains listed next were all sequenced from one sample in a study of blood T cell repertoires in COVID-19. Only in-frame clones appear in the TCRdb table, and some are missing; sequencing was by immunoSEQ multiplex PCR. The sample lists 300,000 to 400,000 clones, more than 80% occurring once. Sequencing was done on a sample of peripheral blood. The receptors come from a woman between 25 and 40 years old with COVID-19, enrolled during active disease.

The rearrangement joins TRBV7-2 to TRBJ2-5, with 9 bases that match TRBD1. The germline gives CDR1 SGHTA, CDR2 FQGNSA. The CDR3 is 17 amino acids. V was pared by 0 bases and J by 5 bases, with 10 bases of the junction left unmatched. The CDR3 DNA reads TGTGCCAGCAGCTTAGCTCCTGACAGGGGGTTCCGCGAGACCCAGTACTTC. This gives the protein CASSLAPDRGFRETQYF. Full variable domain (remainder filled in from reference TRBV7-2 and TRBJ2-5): GAGVSQSPSNKVTEKGKDVELRCDPISGHTALYWYRQSLGQGLEFLIYFQGNSAPDKSGLPSDRFSAERTGGSVSTLTIQRTQQEDSAVYLCASSLAPDRGFRETQYFGPGTRLLVL.

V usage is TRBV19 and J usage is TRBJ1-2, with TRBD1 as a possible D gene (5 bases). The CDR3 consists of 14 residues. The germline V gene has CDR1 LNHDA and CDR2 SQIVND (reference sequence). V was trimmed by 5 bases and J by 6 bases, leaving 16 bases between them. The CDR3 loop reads CASSRQGNSNGYTF. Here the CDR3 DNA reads TGTGCCAGTAGTCGCCAGGGAAATTCCAATGGCTACACCTTC.

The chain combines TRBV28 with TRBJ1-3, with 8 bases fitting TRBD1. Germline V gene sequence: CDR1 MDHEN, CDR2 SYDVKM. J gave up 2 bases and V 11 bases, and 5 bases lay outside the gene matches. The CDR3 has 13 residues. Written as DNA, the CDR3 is TGTGCCGGAGGGACAGGAGCTGGAAACACCATATATTTT. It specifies CAGGTGAGNTIYF.

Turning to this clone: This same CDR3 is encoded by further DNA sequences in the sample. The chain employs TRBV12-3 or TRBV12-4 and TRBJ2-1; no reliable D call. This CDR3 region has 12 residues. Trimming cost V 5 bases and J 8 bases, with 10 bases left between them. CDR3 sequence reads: CASSPESYEQFF. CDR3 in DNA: TGTGCCAGCAGTCCCGAGTCCTATGAGCAGTTCTTC.

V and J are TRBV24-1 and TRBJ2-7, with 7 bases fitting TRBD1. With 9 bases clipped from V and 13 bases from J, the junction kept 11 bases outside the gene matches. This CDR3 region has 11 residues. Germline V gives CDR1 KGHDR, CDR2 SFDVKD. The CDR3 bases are TGTGCCACCCCCGGACAGGCCCATCAATACGTC. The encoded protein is CATPGQAHQYV.

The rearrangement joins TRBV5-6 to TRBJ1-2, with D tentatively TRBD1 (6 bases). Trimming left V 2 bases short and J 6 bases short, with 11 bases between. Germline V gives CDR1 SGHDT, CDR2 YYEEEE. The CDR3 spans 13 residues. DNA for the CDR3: TGTGCCAGCAGCTTTGGACAGAGTAATGGCTACACCTTC. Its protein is CASSFGQSNGYTF. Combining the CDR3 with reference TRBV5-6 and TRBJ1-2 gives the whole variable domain DAGVTQSPTHLIKTRGQQVTLRCSPKSGHDTVSWYQQALGQGPQFIFQYYEEEERQRGNFPDRFSGHQFPNYSSELNVNALLLGDSALYLCASSFGQSNGYTFGSGTRLTVV.

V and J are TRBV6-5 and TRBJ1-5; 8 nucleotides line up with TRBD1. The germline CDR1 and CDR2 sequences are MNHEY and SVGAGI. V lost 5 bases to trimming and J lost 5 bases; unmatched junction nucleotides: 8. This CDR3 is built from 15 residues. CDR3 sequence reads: CASSPLDRVDQPQHF. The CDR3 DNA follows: TGTGCCAGCAGTCCCCTGGACAGGGTCGATCAGCCCCAGCATTTT.

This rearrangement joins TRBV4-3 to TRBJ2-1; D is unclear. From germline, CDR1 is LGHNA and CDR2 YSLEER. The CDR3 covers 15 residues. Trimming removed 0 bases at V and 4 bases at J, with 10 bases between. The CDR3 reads CASSQEELVYNEQFF. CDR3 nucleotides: TGCGCCAGCAGCCAAGAGGAGCTAGTTTACAATGAGCAGTTCTTC.

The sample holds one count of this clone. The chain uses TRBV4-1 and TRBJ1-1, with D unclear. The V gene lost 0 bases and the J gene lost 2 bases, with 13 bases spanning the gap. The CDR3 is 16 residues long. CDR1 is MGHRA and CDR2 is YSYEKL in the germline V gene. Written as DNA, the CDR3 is TGCGCCAGCAGCCAAGATCAGGCAGCCGACAACACTGAAGCTTTCTTT. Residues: CASSQDQAADNTEAFF.

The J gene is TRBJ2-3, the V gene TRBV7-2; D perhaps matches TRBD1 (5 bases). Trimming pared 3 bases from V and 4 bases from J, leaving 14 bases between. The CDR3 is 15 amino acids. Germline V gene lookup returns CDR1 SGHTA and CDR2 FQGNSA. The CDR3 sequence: CASSLGLGFADTQYF. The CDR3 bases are TGTGCCAGCAGCTTGGGGCTAGGGTTCGCAGATACGCAGTATTTT.

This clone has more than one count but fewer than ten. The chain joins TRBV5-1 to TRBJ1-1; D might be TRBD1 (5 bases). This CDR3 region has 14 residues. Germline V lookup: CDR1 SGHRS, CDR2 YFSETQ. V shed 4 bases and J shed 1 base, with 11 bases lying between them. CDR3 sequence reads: CASSGFDRNTEAFF. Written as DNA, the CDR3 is TGCGCCAGCAGCGGGTTTGACAGGAACACTGAAGCTTTCTTT.

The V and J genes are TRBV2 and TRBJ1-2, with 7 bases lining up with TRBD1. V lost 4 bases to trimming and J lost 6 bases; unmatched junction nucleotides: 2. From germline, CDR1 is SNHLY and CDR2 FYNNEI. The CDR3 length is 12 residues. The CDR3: CASSGQGHGYTF. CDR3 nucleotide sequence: TGTGCCAGCAGTGGACAGGGCCATGGCTACACCTTC.

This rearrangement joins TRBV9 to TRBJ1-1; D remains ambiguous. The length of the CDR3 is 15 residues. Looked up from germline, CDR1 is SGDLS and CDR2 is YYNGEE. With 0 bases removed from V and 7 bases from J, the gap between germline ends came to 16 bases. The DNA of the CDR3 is TGTGCCAGCAGCGTAGGGAGTGATTCGGGAAGTGAAGCTTTCTTT. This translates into CASSVGSDSGSEAFF.

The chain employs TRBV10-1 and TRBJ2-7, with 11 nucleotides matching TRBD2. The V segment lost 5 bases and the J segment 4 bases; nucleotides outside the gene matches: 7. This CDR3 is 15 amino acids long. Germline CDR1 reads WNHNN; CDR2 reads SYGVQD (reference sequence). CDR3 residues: CASSKTSGDPYEQYF. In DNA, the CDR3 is TGCGCCAGCAGTAAGACTAGCGGGGATCCGTACGAGCAGTACTTC.

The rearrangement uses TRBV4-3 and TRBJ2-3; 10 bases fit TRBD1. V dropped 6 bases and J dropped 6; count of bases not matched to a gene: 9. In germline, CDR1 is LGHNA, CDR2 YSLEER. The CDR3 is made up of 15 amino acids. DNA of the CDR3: TGCGCCAGCAGTCAAAGGGACAGGGGAGGCGATACGCAGTATTTT. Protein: CASSQRDRGGDTQYF.

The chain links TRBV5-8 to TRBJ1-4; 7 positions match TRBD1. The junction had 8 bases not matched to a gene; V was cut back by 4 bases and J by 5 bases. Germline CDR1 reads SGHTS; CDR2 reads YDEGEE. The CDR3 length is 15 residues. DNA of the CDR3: TGTGCCAGCAGCCGCGACAGGGCAGGAAATGAAAAACTGTTTTTT. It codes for CASSRDRAGNEKLFF.

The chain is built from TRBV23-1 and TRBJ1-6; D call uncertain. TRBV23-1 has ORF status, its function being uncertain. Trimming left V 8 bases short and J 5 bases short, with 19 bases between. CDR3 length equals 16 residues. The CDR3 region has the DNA TGCGCCAGCTATGACCTTCTAGCGGCTGATAATTCACCCCTCCACTTT. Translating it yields CASYDLLAADNSPLHF.

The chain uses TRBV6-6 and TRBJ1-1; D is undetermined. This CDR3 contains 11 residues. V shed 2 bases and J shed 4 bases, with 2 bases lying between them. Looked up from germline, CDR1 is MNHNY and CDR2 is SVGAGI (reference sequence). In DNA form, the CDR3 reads TGTGCCAGCAGTTACCTCACTGAAGCTTTCTTT. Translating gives CASSYLTEAFF.

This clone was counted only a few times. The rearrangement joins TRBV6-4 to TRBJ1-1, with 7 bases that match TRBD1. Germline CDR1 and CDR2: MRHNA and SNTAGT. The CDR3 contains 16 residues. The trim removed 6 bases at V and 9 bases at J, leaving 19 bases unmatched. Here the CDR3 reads CASSAENIPTGSKAFF. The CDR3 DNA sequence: TGTGCCAGCAGCGCCGAAAATATACCGACAGGGAGTAAAGCTTTCTTT.

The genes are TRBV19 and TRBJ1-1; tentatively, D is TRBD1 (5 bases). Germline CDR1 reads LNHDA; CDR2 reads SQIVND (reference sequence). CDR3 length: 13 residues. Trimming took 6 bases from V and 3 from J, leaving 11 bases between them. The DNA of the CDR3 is TGTGCCAGTAGGGAGGGGTCGGACACTGAAGCTTTCTTT. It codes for CASREGSDTEAFF.

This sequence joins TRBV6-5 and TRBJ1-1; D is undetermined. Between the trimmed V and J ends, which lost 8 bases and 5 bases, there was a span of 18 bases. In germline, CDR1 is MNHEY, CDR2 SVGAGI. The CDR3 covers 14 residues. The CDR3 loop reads CASARERTGTEAFF. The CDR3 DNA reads TGTGCCAGCGCCCGGGAGCGAACTGGGACTGAAGCTTTCTTT.

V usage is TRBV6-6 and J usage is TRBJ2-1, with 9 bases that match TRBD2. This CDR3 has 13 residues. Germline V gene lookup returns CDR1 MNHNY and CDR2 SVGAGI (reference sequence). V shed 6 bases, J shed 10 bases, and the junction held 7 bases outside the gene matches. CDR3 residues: CASRRTSEGEQFF. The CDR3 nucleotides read TGTGCCAGCAGACGGACTAGCGAAGGCGAGCAGTTCTTC.

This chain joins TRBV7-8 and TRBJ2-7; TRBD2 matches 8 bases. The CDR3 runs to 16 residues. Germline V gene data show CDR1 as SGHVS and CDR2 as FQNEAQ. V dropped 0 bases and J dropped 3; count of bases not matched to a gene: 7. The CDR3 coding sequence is TGTGCCAGCAGCTTAGCGGTAGCTAGCGGGCTCTACGAGCAGTACTTC. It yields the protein CASSLAVASGLYEQYF.

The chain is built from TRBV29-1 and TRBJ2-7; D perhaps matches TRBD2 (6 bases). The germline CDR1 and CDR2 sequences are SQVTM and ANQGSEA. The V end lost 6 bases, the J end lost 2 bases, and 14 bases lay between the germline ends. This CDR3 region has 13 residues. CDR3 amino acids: CSVGGRNAYEQYV. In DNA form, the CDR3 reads TGCAGCGTCGGGGGACGGAATGCCTACGAGCAGTACGTC.

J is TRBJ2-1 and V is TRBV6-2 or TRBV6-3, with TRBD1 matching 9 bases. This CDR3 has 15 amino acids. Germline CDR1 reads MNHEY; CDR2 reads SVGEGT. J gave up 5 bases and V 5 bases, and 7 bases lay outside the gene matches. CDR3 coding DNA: TGTGCCAGCAGTACACAGGGGGCGCACGACAATGAGCAGTTCTTC. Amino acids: CASSTQGAHDNEQFF.

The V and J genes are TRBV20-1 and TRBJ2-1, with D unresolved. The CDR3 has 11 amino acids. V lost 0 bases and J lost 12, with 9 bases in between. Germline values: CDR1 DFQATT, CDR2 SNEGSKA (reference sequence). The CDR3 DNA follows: TGCAGTGCTAGAGATCGGGTGGTGCAGTTCTTC. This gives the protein CSARDRVVQFF.

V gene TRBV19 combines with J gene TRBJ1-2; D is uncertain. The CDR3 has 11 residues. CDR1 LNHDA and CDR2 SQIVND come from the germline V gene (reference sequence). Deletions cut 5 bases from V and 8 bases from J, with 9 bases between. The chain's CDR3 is CASSSGSGYTF. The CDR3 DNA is TGTGCCAGTAGTTCGGGTTCCGGCTACACCTTC.

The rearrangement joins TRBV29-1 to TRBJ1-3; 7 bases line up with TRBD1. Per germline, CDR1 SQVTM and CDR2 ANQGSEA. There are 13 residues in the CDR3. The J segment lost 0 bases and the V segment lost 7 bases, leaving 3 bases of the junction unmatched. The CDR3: CSAWDSSGNTIYF. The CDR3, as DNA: TGCAGCGCCTGGGACAGCTCTGGAAACACCATATATTTT.

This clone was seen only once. The chain's CDR3 is CASSESPGRQQFF. The CDR3 region has the DNA TGCGCCAGCAGTGAGTCGCCGGGGAGGCAGCAGTTCTTC. V is TRBV10-2 and J is TRBJ2-1; a possible D gene is TRBD2 (6 bases). The germline V gene encodes CDR1 WSHSY and CDR2 SAAADI. This CDR3 has 13 amino acids. V dropped 0 bases and J dropped 11 bases, with 11 bases sitting between them.